This T cell receptor beta chain is from a study of identical twins. Notes on this clonotype: Its cognate antigen is unknown.

Study-wide findings and caveats: In beta out-of-frame sequences, the excess sharing between twins was weaker.

This CDR3 has 17 residues. The V gene's germline CDR1 is SNHLY and CDR2 FYNNEI. The V gene end was trimmed by 8 bases and the J gene end by 2 bases; junction bases not matched to a gene: 13. cDNA carried unique molecular identifiers, and a universal primer site was added by template switching. One entry per CDR3 protein, called by TCRdb with MiXCR from the 5' RACE reads. The profile covers 1.5 million to 2 million distinct CDR3 sequences, with 32% appearing a single time and about 0.27% taken by the ten largest. The chain uses TRBV2 and TRBJ2-3, with 10 bases matching TRBD2. This TCR derives from a newborn girl in good health. The source material was cord blood. The CDR3 DNA is TGTGCCAGCGGTCATCGACCCGGGACTAGCGTCACAGATACGCAGTATTTT. Translated: CASGHRPGTSVTDTQYF. The full variable domain, rest sourced from reference TRBV2 and TRBJ2-3, is EPEVTQTPSHQVTQMGQEVILRCVPISNHLYFYWYRQILGQKVEFLVSFYNNEISEKSEIFDDQFSVERPDGSNFTLKIRSTKLEDSAMYFCASGHRPGTSVTDTQYFGPGTRLTVL.